The 18 T cell receptor beta chains below come from one sample, sequenced in a study of CD8 T cells in Susac syndrome. RNA totalling about 0.5 to 1 ug underwent reverse transcription with random hexamers. Each CDR3 protein gets one entry after TCRdb re-called the immunoSEQ multiplex PCR reads with MiXCR. In the table there are over 120,000 distinct CDR3 sequences, roughly 95% of which are singletons. Specimen: CD4+ T cells from PBMCs. These receptor sequences come from a human donor in good health.

The sample holds one count of this clonotype. This chain uses TRBV20-1 with TRBJ1-5; tentatively, D is TRBD1 (5 bases). This CDR3 is 14 amino acids long. Germline V lookup: CDR1 DFQATT, CDR2 SNEGSKA (reference sequence). V lost 3 bases and J 6 bases, leaving 15 bases between the germline ends. The CDR3 is CSARSGRGSQPQHF. The CDR3 DNA follows: TGCAGTGCTAGGTCAGGGCGAGGATCTCAGCCCCAGCATTTT.

This chain connects TRBV6-5 to TRBJ2-2; D is perhaps TRBD1 or TRBD2 (6 bases each). The CDR3 runs 14 residues. Germline CDR1 is MNHEY and CDR2 is SVGAGI. Trimming left V 2 bases short and J 3 bases short, with 7 bases between. CDR3 loop: CASSYRGDTGELFF. The CDR3 DNA reads as TGTGCCAGCAGTTACAGGGGGGACACCGGGGAGCTGTTTTTT.

The chain joins TRBV20-1 to TRBJ2-5, with TRBD2 matching over 9 bases. Germline-derived CDR1 and CDR2 are DFQATT and SNEGSKA (reference sequence). V trimming: 5 bases; J trimming: 5 bases; junction bases outside the gene matches: 12. This CDR3 spans 15 amino acids. The CDR3 is CSAGVAGVSGETQYF. DNA of the CDR3: TGCAGTGCTGGGGTAGCGGGAGTGAGTGGGGAGACCCAGTACTTC.

CDR3 region: CASSRGGGYGYTF. The CDR3 coding sequence is TGTGCCAGCAGCCGCGGGGGGGGCTATGGCTACACCTTC. The chain employs TRBV27 and TRBJ1-2; maybe TRBD1 (5 bases). V lost 6 bases to trimming and J lost 4 bases, with 12 bases between them. This CDR3 has 13 amino acids. Germline CDR1 MNHEY, CDR2 SMNVEV (reference sequence).

This sequence joins TRBV29-1 and TRBJ2-2, with 8 bases aligning to TRBD1. V lost 6 bases and J lost 0; bases outside the gene matches: 3. Per the germline V gene, CDR1 is SQVTM and CDR2 is ANQGSEA. This CDR3 region has 14 residues. DNA for the CDR3: TGCAGCGTAAGGGACAGGACGAACACCGGGGAGCTGTTTTTT. It specifies CSVRDRTNTGELFF.

V is TRBV2 and J is TRBJ2-5; no reliable D call. The CDR3 consists of 11 residues. Germline V CDR1 and CDR2: SNHLY, FYNNEI. Trimming left V 7 bases short and J 3 bases short, with 6 bases between. The CDR3: CASKREETQYF. CDR3 sequence (DNA): TGTGCCAGCAAACGGGAAGAGACCCAGTACTTC.

The chain uses TRBV3-1 and TRBJ2-1; D gene uncertain. Germline-derived CDR1 and CDR2 are LGHDT and YNNKEL (reference sequence). V lost 4 bases and J 8 bases, leaving 12 bases between the germline ends. The CDR3 is 13 amino acids. CDR3 sequence (DNA): TGTGCCAGCAGCCTCCGCGGAGAGCATGAGCAGTTCTTC. It specifies CASSLRGEHEQFF.

CDR3 in DNA: TGTGCCACCAGTGATTTCGGGGAGCAGTTCTTC. Translated, it gives CATSDFGEQFF. The chain is built from TRBV24-1 and TRBJ2-1; D unclear. V was pared by 1 base and J by 10 bases, with 4 bases between. Germline V CDR1 and CDR2: KGHDR, SFDVKD. CDR3 size: 11 residues.

This clonotype was seen only once. The gene calls are TRBV7-2 and TRBJ2-2, with TRBD2 identical over 8 bases. The CDR3 totals 17 residues. Germline loops: CDR1 SGHTA, CDR2 FQGNSA. V trimming: 6 bases; J trimming: 4 bases; junction bases outside the gene matches: 13. DNA for the CDR3: TGTGCCAGCAGTTTACACCCTATCGGGAGGGGCACCGGGGAGCTGTTTTTT. Translated, it gives CASSLHPIGRGTGELFF. The whole variable domain, remainder taken from reference TRBV7-2 and TRBJ2-2, is GAGVSQSPSNKVTEKGKDVELRCDPISGHTALYWYRQSLGQGLEFLIYFQGNSAPDKSGLPSDRFSAERTGGSVSTLTIQRTQQEDSAVYLCASSLHPIGRGTGELFFGEGSRLTVL.

This clonotype was seen once. The V and J genes are TRBV2 and TRBJ2-7, with a tentative D call TRBD2 (5 bases). The CDR3 runs to 16 residues. CDR1 and CDR2 (germline): SNHLY, FYNNEI. V was clipped by 0 bases and J by 0 bases, with 12 bases between them. In nucleotides, the CDR3 is TGTGCCAGCAGTGAAGCGCCTCCCGGGATCTCCTACGAGCAGTACTTC. This sequence encodes CASSEAPPGISYEQYF.

V usage is TRBV3-1 and J usage is TRBJ2-7, with 7 nucleotides matching TRBD2. This CDR3 region has 15 residues. V lost 4 bases and J lost 6; bases outside the gene matches: 12. Germline V CDR1 and CDR2: LGHDT, YNNKEL (reference sequence). CDR3 region: CASSLAGSALGEQYF. Written as DNA, the CDR3 is TGTGCCAGCAGCCTAGCGGGCTCAGCTCTCGGCGAGCAGTACTTC.

CDR3 DNA: TGTGCCAGCAGCCATCTAGCGGGAGGTTGGTATGAGCAGTTCTTC. This encodes CASSHLAGGWYEQFF. The rearrangement links TRBV14 to TRBJ2-1; 11 bases are a match to TRBD2. The germline V gene encodes CDR1 SGHDN and CDR2 FVKESK. V dropped 3 bases and J dropped 8; count of bases not matched to a gene: 6. The CDR3 consists of 15 residues.

This chain joins TRBV9 and TRBJ2-1, with TRBD2 matching 8 bases. The germline gives CDR1 SGDLS, CDR2 YYNGEE. With 1 base clipped from V and 5 bases from J, the junction kept 5 bases outside the gene matches. The CDR3 runs 15 residues. CDR3 protein: CASSVMTSVDNEQFF. CDR3 coding DNA: TGTGCCAGCAGCGTAATGACTAGCGTTGACAATGAGCAGTTCTTC.

The chain couples TRBV3-1 to TRBJ1-2; TRBD1 aligns across 9 bases. The V gene's germline CDR1 is LGHDT and CDR2 YNNKEL (reference sequence). The CDR3 length is 14 residues. With V trimmed by 6 bases and J by 3 bases, 5 bases remained unmatched. In DNA form, the CDR3 reads TGTGCCAGCAGACGGACAGGGGAGCACTATGGCTACACCTTC. Translated: CASRRTGEHYGYTF. The variable domain in full, with the rest retrieved from reference TRBV3-1 and TRBJ1-2, is DTAVSQTPKYLVTQMGNDKSIKCEQNLGHDTMYWYKQDSKKFLKIMFSYNNKELIINETVPNRFSPKSPDKAHLNLHINSLELGDSAVYFCASRRTGEHYGYTFGSGTRLTVV.

The CDR3, as DNA: TGCAGTGCTATAGGGGTCCTCACAGATACGCAGTATTTT. It is translated as CSAIGVLTDTQYF. This rearrangement joins TRBV20-1 to TRBJ2-3, with D possibly matching TRBD1 (5 bases). Trimming left V 4 bases short and J 2 bases short, with 10 bases between. CDR1 is DFQATT, CDR2 SNEGSKA, per germline (reference sequence). This CDR3 has 13 residues.

This clonotype was recorded only once. This chain connects TRBV6-5 to TRBJ1-2, with 8 positions matching TRBD1. Unmatched junction bases numbered 7, after V lost 6 bases and J lost 4 bases. CDR1 and CDR2 from the germline V gene are MNHEY and SVGAGI. The CDR3 totals 14 residues. The CDR3 here is CASSRQGQPYGYTF. The CDR3 nucleotides are TGTGCCAGCAGCAGACAGGGGCAGCCCTATGGCTACACCTTC.

The genes are TRBV3-1 and TRBJ2-5; 8 bases map to TRBD2. The germline gives CDR1 LGHDT, CDR2 YNNKEL (reference sequence). With 4 bases clipped from V and 4 bases from J, the junction kept 14 bases outside the gene matches. The CDR3 extends over 17 amino acids. Written as DNA, the CDR3 is TGTGCCAGCAGCCGCGGGGCTAGCGGGTTCCAGGGAGAGACCCAGTACTTC. This codes for CASSRGASGFQGETQYF.

This rearrangement joins TRBV7-2 to TRBJ2-3, with D maybe TRBD2 (6 bases). Germline CDR1 reads SGHTA; CDR2 reads FQGNSA. V shed 1 base and J shed 5 bases, with 10 bases lying between them. This CDR3 spans 14 amino acids. CDR3 in amino acids: CASSLEGLLDTQYF. The CDR3, as DNA: TGTGCCAGCAGCTTAGAGGGACTCCTAGATACGCAGTATTTT.